These 19 T cell receptor beta chains came from one sample sequenced in a study of cytomegalovirus exposure and HLA in healthy donors (dated by TCRdb to 2016 to 2017). Libraries were constructed by the immunoSEQ multiplex PCR assay. For the multiplex PCR, a mixture combining 60 forward primers for TCR Vbeta segments and 13 reverse primers for TCR Jbeta segments was used. What TCRdb holds here is the immuneACCESS table cut down to in-frame rearrangements. Part of the clones is not present; checked against another copy, under half of the missing clones reflect an unresolved V gene, and the others are unexplained. The table for this sample lists around 150,000 clones; approximately 10% of them were counted only once. Jointly, the top ten make up more than 6.5% of the sample. The sample consisted of PBMCs. These receptors came from a woman aged 40 to 49 in good health and CMV-seropositive.

This clone has only a few counts. CDR3 residues: CASSLTDRLYQPQHF. In DNA, the CDR3 is TGTGCCAGCAGCCTTACGGACAGGTTGTATCAGCCCCAGCATTTT. V is TRBV2 and J is TRBJ1-5; 7 nucleotides align to TRBD1. Germline V gene data show CDR1 as SNHLY and CDR2 as FYNNEI. Trimming took 6 bases from V and 5 from J; bases not matched to a gene: 10. The length of the CDR3 is 15 residues.

In DNA form, the CDR3 reads TGTGCCAGCAGCCCGACTAGCGGCTATTACAATGAGCAGTTCTTC. Its protein is CASSPTSGYYNEQFF. The chain joins TRBV28 to TRBJ2-1; 9 bases are a match to TRBD2. Germline V gives CDR1 MDHEN, CDR2 SYDVKM. This CDR3 spans 15 amino acids. The V gene end was trimmed by 6 bases and the J gene end by 4 bases; junction bases not matched to a gene: 7.

This clone was picked up a small number of times. The chain couples TRBV28 to TRBJ1-1; perhaps TRBD1 as D (6 bases). Trimming removed 7 bases at V and 6 bases at J, with 15 bases between. Germline V gene sequence: CDR1 MDHEN, CDR2 SYDVKM. The CDR3 runs 13 residues. CDR3 loop: CASNGQRLAEAFF. The CDR3 nucleotides are TGTGCCAGCAATGGACAGAGGTTAGCTGAAGCTTTCTTT.

This clone occurred a few times. This chain joins TRBV9 and TRBJ2-5; TRBD1 is a possible D gene (6 bases). The V and J ends lost 3 bases and 2 bases respectively, with 8 bases between them. The CDR3 has 13 residues. Germline assignment: CDR1 SGDLS and CDR2 YYNGEE. CDR3 DNA sequence: TGTGCCAGCAGCGAAGGACAGCAAGAGACCCAGTACTTC. Protein product: CASSEGQQETQYF.

The chain has TRBV12-5 and TRBJ1-1, with TRBD1 identical over 11 bases. Germline trimming cut 5 bases from V and 5 bases from J; bases unmatched to any gene: 10. The V gene's germline CDR1 is LGHNT and CDR2 FRNRAP. The CDR3 loop spans 16 amino acids. Here the CDR3 DNA reads TGTGCTAGTGGTCTCCGGGACAGGGGGAGGGGGACTGAAGCTTTCTTT. Protein: CASGLRDRGRGTEAFF.

This clone has more than one count but fewer than ten. The rearrangement links TRBV18 to TRBJ2-7; tentatively, D is TRBD2 (5 bases). Deletions cut 2 bases from V and 2 bases from J, with 13 bases between. This CDR3 comprises 15 residues. Germline V gene lookup returns CDR1 KGHSH and CDR2 LQKENI. CDR3 protein: CASSPDYGDTYEQYF. The CDR3, as DNA: TGTGCCAGCTCACCAGACTACGGGGATACCTACGAGCAGTACTTC.

Only a few counts were recorded for this clone. CDR3 in amino acids: CASSLPGGTYGYTF. The CDR3 region has the DNA TGCGCCAGCAGCTTGCCAGGGGGCACCTATGGCTACACCTTC. The V call is TRBV5-1, the J call TRBJ1-2; 8 bases agree with TRBD1. The CDR3 loop spans 14 amino acids. The J segment lost 4 bases and the V segment lost 1 base, leaving 3 bases of the junction unmatched. Germline lookup yields CDR1 SGHRS and CDR2 YFSETQ. The variable domain in full, with the rest retrieved from reference TRBV5-1 and TRBJ1-2, is KAGVTQTPRYLIKTRGQQVTLSCSPISGHRSVSWYQQTPGQGLQFLFEYFSETQRNKGNFPGRFSGRQFSNSRSEMNVSTLELGDSALYLCASSLPGGTYGYTFGSGTRLTVV.

The J gene is TRBJ1-2, the V gene TRBV5-4, with 8 bases that match TRBD1. Unmatched junction bases numbered 11, after V lost 3 bases and J lost 4 bases. The germline V gene has CDR1 SGHNT and CDR2 YYREEE (reference sequence). The CDR3 runs to 16 residues. CDR3 coding DNA: TGTGCCAGCAGCTCCGGGACAGGAGGTAGACTCTATGGCTACACCTTC. It codes for CASSSGTGGRLYGYTF.

This clone was seen only a few times. This chain connects TRBV6-1 to TRBJ2-7; D is undetermined. V lost 5 bases and J lost 3, with 11 bases in between. From germline, CDR1 is MNHNS and CDR2 SASEGT. CDR3 size: 13 residues. In DNA, the CDR3 is TGTGCCAGCAGTAGTCGAACGAGCTACGAGCAGTACTTC. Its protein product is CASSSRTSYEQYF.

The chain joins TRBV2 to TRBJ2-1; D ambiguous. The CDR3 contains 13 residues. V was shortened by 6 bases and J by 0 bases, with 6 bases between the two germline ends. CDR1 SNHLY and CDR2 FYNNEI come from the germline V gene. CDR3 sequence reads: CASRPGSYNEQFF. In DNA, the CDR3 is TGTGCCAGCAGACCCGGCTCCTACAATGAGCAGTTCTTC.

This clone has a handful of counts. The chain employs TRBV11-3 and TRBJ2-3; TRBD2 agrees at 8 bases. This CDR3 spans 18 amino acids. J gave up 0 bases and V 0 bases, and 8 bases lay outside the gene matches. Germline assignment: CDR1 SGHNT and CDR2 YENEEA. CDR3 protein: CASSLEGLAKRSTDTQYF. The CDR3 DNA follows: TGTGCCAGCAGCTTAGAAGGACTAGCTAAACGTAGCACAGATACGCAGTATTTT.

This clone was observed a few times. The chain couples TRBV5-5 to TRBJ2-5; 8 bases are shared with TRBD2. The J segment lost 0 bases and the V segment lost 4 bases, leaving 5 bases of the junction unmatched. Germline loops: CDR1 SGHKS, CDR2 YYEKEE (reference sequence). The CDR3 spans 15 residues. CDR3 coding DNA: TGTGCCAGCAGCCAACTACTAGCGGACCAAGAGACCCAGTACTTC. This translates into CASSQLLADQETQYF.

CDR3 in DNA: TGTGCCAGCAGCCATACTAGCGGGGGGGTCCGGGATACGCAGTATTTT. It encodes CASSHTSGGVRDTQYF. This chain joins TRBV14 and TRBJ2-3; the match to TRBD2 covers 13 bases. V lost 3 bases, J lost 6 bases, and 6 bases stayed unmatched. Germline CDR1 is SGHDN and CDR2 is FVKESK. The CDR3 extends over 16 amino acids.

This sequence joins TRBV6-5 and TRBJ2-5, with TRBD2 as a possible D gene (6 bases). Germline values: CDR1 MNHEY, CDR2 SVGAGI. The V and J ends lost 4 bases and 5 bases respectively, with 8 bases between them. This CDR3 is 12 amino acids long. This CDR3 is CASSFRGETQYF. The CDR3 nucleotides are TGTGCCAGCAGTTTTCGGGGGGAGACCCAGTACTTC.

The chain is built from TRBV2 and TRBJ2-1, with 7 nucleotides matching TRBD1. The CDR3 extends over 15 amino acids. In germline, CDR1 is SNHLY, CDR2 FYNNEI. The trim removed 4 bases at V and 8 bases at J, leaving 11 bases unmatched. CDR3 nucleotides: TGTGCCAGCAGTGTTATTGACAGGGTGGTTGATGAGCAGTTCTTC. Protein product: CASSVIDRVVDEQFF.

The V gene is TRBV10-3, the J gene TRBJ2-5; 10 bases align to TRBD1. CDR1 is ENHRY, CDR2 SYGVKD, per germline. There are 14 residues in the CDR3. V trimming: 6 bases; J trimming: 4 bases; junction bases outside the gene matches: 5. CDR3 nucleotides: TGTGCCATCAGGGGGACAGGGGAGGGAGAGACCCAGTACTTC. This codes for CAIRGTGEGETQYF.

The gene calls are TRBV27 and TRBJ2-3, with D possibly TRBD2 on 6 matching bases. V was shortened by 2 bases and J by 4 bases, with 16 bases between the two germline ends. From germline, CDR1 is MNHEY and CDR2 SMNVEV (reference sequence). This CDR3 has 16 amino acids. CDR3 sequence (DNA): TGTGCCAGCAGTTTAGTCATGGGGGACTTCTCAGATACGCAGTATTTT. Translated: CASSLVMGDFSDTQYF.

The chain links TRBV18 to TRBJ2-1, with D perhaps TRBD2 (6 bases). The CDR3 runs 14 residues. Germline CDR1 is KGHSH and CDR2 is LQKENI. V lost 3 bases and J 8 bases, leaving 14 bases between the germline ends. The DNA for the CDR3 is TGTGCCAGCTCACCCGGTGGAGGGGTCCATGAGCAGTTCTTC. Translated: CASSPGGGVHEQFF. Full variable domain (rest looked up from reference TRBV18 and TRBJ2-1): NAGVMQNPRHLVRRRGQEARLRCSPMKGHSHVYWYRQLPEEGLKFMVYLQKENIIDESGMPKERFSAEFPKEGPSILRIQQVVRGDSAAYFCASSPGGGVHEQFFGPGTRLTVL.

There are a few counts of this clone. The V and J genes are TRBV6-1 and TRBJ1-5, with no clear D. From germline, CDR1 is MNHNS and CDR2 SASEGT. Deletions cut 3 bases from V and 6 bases from J, with 9 bases between. The CDR3 has 13 amino acids. The CDR3 protein is CASSEEVGQPQHF. Written as DNA, the CDR3 is TGTGCCAGCAGTGAGGAGGTAGGTCAGCCCCAGCATTTT.